Each of the 30 T cell receptor beta chains below was sequenced from the same sample in a study of blood T cell repertoires in COVID-19. Sequencing used immunoSEQ multiplex PCR; TCRdb keeps in-frame clones, though not all of them. Counted here are tens of thousands of clones, 75% to 90% occurring once; the ten biggest clones make up approximately 15%. Sequencing was done on a sample of peripheral blood. These receptors were obtained from a human donor in a cohort sampled during active COVID-19.

The chain has TRBV2 and TRBJ2-1; 10 bases map to TRBD2. CDR1 is SNHLY, CDR2 FYNNEI, per germline. This CDR3 has 14 amino acids. The J segment lost 4 bases and the V segment lost 8 bases, leaving 5 bases of the junction unmatched. The DNA for the CDR3 is TGTGCCAGCTCTCTAGCGGGGGTATACAATGAGCAGTTCTTC. It translates to CASSLAGVYNEQFF.

The chain has TRBV10-3 and TRBJ1-2; D gene ambiguous. Germline values: CDR1 ENHRY, CDR2 SYGVKD. The V end was cut by 0 bases, the J end by 4 bases, with 12 bases between. This CDR3 has 15 amino acids. The CDR3 here is CAISESFPTGYGYTF. The CDR3 DNA reads TGTGCCATCAGTGAGTCGTTCCCGACGGGCTATGGCTACACCTTC.

The rearrangement uses TRBV5-4 and TRBJ2-7, with D perhaps TRBD1 (6 bases). CDR3 length: 12 amino acids. Looked up from germline, CDR1 is SGHNT and CDR2 is YYREEE (reference sequence). The ends were cut back, 2 bases at V and 9 bases at J, with 12 bases in the middle. This CDR3 is CASSFTGSVQYF. The CDR3, as DNA: TGTGCCAGCAGCTTTACAGGGTCGGTGCAGTACTTC.

This rearrangement joins TRBV28 to TRBJ1-5, with 8 bases fitting TRBD1. J was trimmed by 1 base and V by 7 bases; bases with no gene match: 6. CDR3 size: 15 residues. CDR1 is MDHEN, CDR2 SYDVKM, per germline. In DNA, the CDR3 is TGTGCCAGCACTCCGGACAGGGCCAGCAATCAGCCCCAGCATTTT. It is translated as CASTPDRASNQPQHF.

This rearrangement joins TRBV5-4 to TRBJ2-1, with TRBD2 as a possible D gene (6 bases). V was pared by 9 bases and J by 0 bases, with 13 bases between. Germline-derived CDR1 and CDR2 are SGHNT and YYREEE (reference sequence). The CDR3 spans 14 residues. This CDR3 is CATGAGSSYNEQFF. The CDR3 region has the DNA TGTGCCACCGGGGCGGGAAGCTCCTACAATGAGCAGTTCTTC.

This clone was seen a few times. The genes are TRBV24-1 and TRBJ1-5; D not resolved. CDR3 length: 16 residues. Trimming pared 3 bases from V and 1 base from J, leaving 12 bases between. Per the germline V gene, CDR1 is KGHDR and CDR2 is SFDVKD. The CDR3 DNA sequence: TGTGCCACCAGTGATACAACAGCCTCCAGCAATCAGCCCCAGCATTTT. This gives the protein CATSDTTASSNQPQHF.

The V call is TRBV6-1, the J call TRBJ2-5; possibly TRBD2 for D (5 bases). Germline V gives CDR1 MNHNS, CDR2 SASEGT. The CDR3 is 15 residues long. V gave up 1 base and J gave up 2 bases, with 11 bases separating them. The CDR3 spells CASSEDGMQQETQYF. CDR3 in DNA: TGTGCCAGCAGTGAAGACGGGATGCAGCAAGAGACCCAGTACTTC.

This chain joins TRBV6-1 and TRBJ1-5, with a tentative D call TRBD1 (5 bases). Germline V lookup: CDR1 MNHNS, CDR2 SASEGT. The CDR3 contains 14 residues. V dropped 2 bases and J dropped 5 bases, with 10 bases sitting between them. CDR3 in amino acids: CASSEPWGDQPQHF. The CDR3 bases are TGTGCCAGCAGTGAACCTTGGGGGGATCAGCCCCAGCATTTT.

The rearrangement links TRBV6-6 to TRBJ2-1; TRBD2 is a possible D gene (6 bases). Germline V gives CDR1 MNHNY, CDR2 SVGAGI (reference sequence). The CDR3 covers 15 residues. V was trimmed by 0 bases and J by 3 bases, leaving 9 bases between them. The CDR3 DNA reads as TGTGCCAGCAGTTACTCCCGGGACTTCTACAATGAGCAGTTCTTC. It encodes CASSYSRDFYNEQFF.

The chain links TRBV20-1 to TRBJ1-1; unclear D gene. V lost 6 bases, J lost 8 bases, and 10 bases lay in between. The germline V gene has CDR1 DFQATT and CDR2 SNEGSKA (reference sequence). The length of the CDR3 is 10 residues. The CDR3 protein is CSALGREAFF. The CDR3 nucleotides are TGCAGTGCCCTGGGCAGAGAAGCTTTCTTT.

This sequence joins TRBV3-1 (or the pseudogene TRBV3-2) and TRBJ2-5; TRBD2 matches at 11 bases. In germline, CDR1 is LGHDT, CDR2 YNNKEL (reference sequence). J lost 6 bases, V lost 0 bases, and 9 bases had no gene match. The CDR3 is 17 residues long. CDR3 bases: TGTGCCAGCAGCCAAGATCTTGGACTAGCGGGTAGGAAGACCCAGTACTTC. Encoded protein: CASSQDLGLAGRKTQYF.

The rearrangement joins TRBV5-1 to TRBJ2-3, with 11 bases aligning to TRBD2. Trimming took 3 bases from V and 2 from J; bases not matched to a gene: 2. This CDR3 has 15 residues. CDR1 is SGHRS, CDR2 YFSETQ, per germline. CDR3 region: CASSYSGGDTDTQYF. DNA of the CDR3: TGCGCCAGCAGCTATAGCGGGGGGGACACAGATACGCAGTATTTT.

The sample holds a few counts of this clone. The rearrangement links TRBV24-1 to TRBJ2-2; 10 nucleotides line up with TRBD2. The V gene's germline CDR1 is KGHDR and CDR2 SFDVKD. Trimming removed 9 bases from V and 5 bases from J; junction bases left unmatched: 11. The CDR3 is 16 amino acids. CDR3 sequence reads: CATSGASGSKTGELFF. In DNA form, the CDR3 reads TGTGCCACCTCCGGGGCTAGCGGGAGTAAAACCGGGGAGCTGTTTTTT.

This chain uses TRBV7-8 with TRBJ2-5; 11 bases line up with TRBD2. The germline gives CDR1 SGHVS, CDR2 FQNEAQ. The CDR3 length is 17 residues. V lost 1 base and J lost 4; bases outside the gene matches: 8. The CDR3 DNA sequence: TGTGCCAGCAGCTTAGGGACTAGCGGGTGGGTGGGAGAGACCCAGTACTTC. This codes for CASSLGTSGWVGETQYF.

The gene calls are TRBV7-3 and TRBJ2-3; 8 nucleotides agree with TRBD1. This CDR3 is built from 17 residues. The germline gives CDR1 SGHTA, CDR2 FQGTGA. The trim removed 5 bases at V and 1 base at J, leaving 11 bases unmatched. CDR3: CASSPNPGGLGTDTQYF. Here the CDR3 DNA reads TGTGCCAGCAGCCCTAACCCAGGGGGCCTTGGCACAGATACGCAGTATTTT.

The chain has TRBV5-4 and TRBJ2-7; no definite D call. The length of the CDR3 is 14 residues. The V and J ends lost 4 bases and 0 bases respectively, with 11 bases between them. Germline V gene data show CDR1 as SGHNT and CDR2 as YYREEE (reference sequence). Written as DNA, the CDR3 is TGTGCCAGCAGCAGTGACATTCTCTCCTACGAGCAGTACTTC. This encodes CASSSDILSYEQYF.

The V and J genes are TRBV19 and TRBJ2-7; the D gene is possibly TRBD2 (5 bases). Deletions cut 10 bases from V and 5 bases from J, with 18 bases between. The germline V gene encodes CDR1 LNHDA and CDR2 SQIVND (reference sequence). The CDR3 has 13 amino acids. CDR3 residues: CATTDDYGHEQYF. The CDR3, as DNA: TGTGCCACCACGGACGACTACGGTCACGAGCAGTACTTC.

The rearrangement links TRBV7-9 to TRBJ1-1; unclear D gene. Deletions cut 0 bases from V and 4 bases from J, with 12 bases between. The CDR3 length is 15 residues. The germline gives CDR1 SEHNR, CDR2 FQNEAQ (reference sequence). The CDR3 loop is CASSLADGSTTEAFF. The CDR3 DNA reads TGTGCCAGCAGCTTAGCGGATGGGAGTACCACTGAAGCTTTCTTT.

The genes are TRBV6-5 and TRBJ2-7; D is possibly TRBD1 (7 bases). Germline CDR1 MNHEY, CDR2 SVGAGI. Trimming shortened V by 7 bases and J by 6 bases, and 19 bases separated the two germline ends. CDR3 length equals 14 residues. This CDR3 is CASTGDREVGEQYF. DNA of the CDR3: TGTGCCAGCACCGGAGACAGGGAGGTCGGCGAGCAGTACTTC.

In its sample, this clone was seen once. This chain links TRBV29-1 with TRBJ1-1; D is possibly TRBD1 (5 bases). The CDR3 sequence is 12 residues long. The V end was cut by 3 bases, the J end by 5 bases, with 10 bases between. Looked up from germline, CDR1 is SQVTM and CDR2 is ANQGSEA. This CDR3 reads CSVEQQGTEAFF. CDR3 nucleotide sequence: TGCAGCGTTGAGCAGCAGGGAACTGAAGCTTTCTTT.

This clone was seen once. The chain joins TRBV11-2 to TRBJ2-7, with D perhaps TRBD2 (5 bases). V shed 4 bases and J shed 3 bases, with 7 bases lying between them. Germline V lookup: CDR1 SGHAT, CDR2 FQNNGV. The CDR3 spans 12 residues. The CDR3 DNA reads as TGTGCCAGCAGCTCGACTAACTACGAGCAGTACTTC. Its protein is CASSSTNYEQYF.

The J gene is TRBJ2-7, the V gene TRBV30; D perhaps matches TRBD1 (6 bases). Germline V gene sequence: CDR1 GTSNPN, CDR2 SVGIG (reference sequence). V gave up 2 bases and J gave up 5 bases, with 16 bases separating them. The CDR3 extends over 14 amino acids. For the CDR3, the DNA is TGTGCCTGGAGTATACAGGGAGTTCCTCACGAGCAGTACTTC. Its protein is CAWSIQGVPHEQYF.

The chain joins TRBV2 to TRBJ1-5; possible D gene TRBD1, 6 bases. Germline CDR1 is SNHLY and CDR2 is FYNNEI. Trimming shortened V by 4 bases and J by 7 bases, and 14 bases separated the two germline ends. The CDR3 sequence is 14 residues long. Written as DNA, the CDR3 is TGTGCCAGCAGTGTCGTGAGGGGGGGCCAGCCCCAGCATTTT. As protein: CASSVVRGGQPQHF.

V usage is TRBV9 and J usage is TRBJ2-7, with 11 bases lining up with TRBD1. Germline V gene data show CDR1 as SGDLS and CDR2 as YYNGEE. With V trimmed by 0 bases and J by 7 bases, 3 bases remained unmatched. The CDR3 consists of 14 residues. In DNA, the CDR3 is TGTGCCAGCAGCGTAGGGACAGGGGGCTCGGAGCAGTACTTC. This encodes CASSVGTGGSEQYF.

The V and J genes are TRBV7-2 and TRBJ2-5; D is perhaps TRBD1 (6 bases). The germline V gene encodes CDR1 SGHTA and CDR2 FQGNSA. The CDR3 runs to 15 residues. V shed 6 bases and J shed 2 bases, with 16 bases lying between them. CDR3 DNA: TGTGCCAGCAGACCCGCCGGGACAACGCAAGAGACCCAGTACTTC. It is translated as CASRPAGTTQETQYF. The complete variable domain, with remaining parts taken from reference TRBV7-2 and TRBJ2-5, reads GAGVSQSPSNKVTEKGKDVELRCDPISGHTALYWYRQSLGQGLEFLIYFQGNSAPDKSGLPSDRFSAERTGGSVSTLTIQRTQQEDSAVYLCASRPAGTTQETQYFGPGTRLLVL.

This chain links TRBV5-1 with TRBJ2-3; 7 nucleotides agree with TRBD2. Trimming removed 4 bases from V and 2 bases from J; junction bases left unmatched: 10. Germline V CDR1 and CDR2: SGHRS, YFSETQ. The CDR3 contains 16 residues. CDR3 in amino acids: CASSNFGGDTTDTQYF. The DNA of the CDR3 is TGCGCCAGCAGCAACTTTGGGGGGGATACCACAGATACGCAGTATTTT.

The chain joins TRBV7-9 to TRBJ1-1, with D maybe TRBD1 (6 bases). V was shortened by 5 bases and J by 5 bases, with 12 bases between the two germline ends. The CDR3 runs 13 residues. The germline gives CDR1 SEHNR, CDR2 FQNEAQ (reference sequence). The CDR3 loop reads CASSVQGGTEAFF. The CDR3 nucleotides read TGTGCCAGCAGCGTACAGGGTGGGACTGAAGCTTTCTTT.

The V and J genes are TRBV5-4 and TRBJ1-6, with 9 bases lining up with TRBD1. The CDR3 totals 16 residues. In germline, CDR1 is SGHNT, CDR2 YYREEE (reference sequence). V gave up 4 bases and J gave up 3 bases; unmatched junction bases: 5. CDR3 sequence (DNA): TGTGCCAGCAGCGGGGAGGGACAGGGCTATAATTCACCCCTCCACTTT. This sequence encodes CASSGEGQGYNSPLHF.

V and J are TRBV4-2 and TRBJ1-1; possibly TRBD1 for D (5 bases). Germline V gives CDR1 LGHNA, CDR2 YNFKEQ. V was cut by 1 base and J by 1 base, with 13 bases left in between. CDR3 size: 16 residues. CDR3 bases: TGTGCCAGCAGCCAAGTTGGGCAGGGCCAGAACACTGAAGCTTTCTTT. As protein: CASSQVGQGQNTEAFF.

The genes are TRBV30 and TRBJ1-1; TRBD1 agrees at 8 bases. This CDR3 region has 14 residues. Germline V gives CDR1 GTSNPN, CDR2 SVGIG (reference sequence). V dropped 7 bases and J dropped 1; count of bases not matched to a gene: 8. The CDR3 sequence: CAYATGTGNTEAFF. CDR3 nucleotides: TGTGCCTACGCGACAGGGACAGGGAACACTGAAGCTTTCTTT.